This T cell receptor (beta chain) derives from a study of T cell responses to AZD1222 COVID-19 vaccine. Points from the study as a whole: Repertoire sampling was restricted to post-peak T cell response timepoints. At baseline, just a handful of AZD1222 recipients tested seropositive.

TCRdb's copy holds only in-frame clones and misses some; the assay was immunoSEQ multiplex PCR. The sample shows about 97,000 clones, roughly 83% of them seen only once. Germline V gene sequence: CDR1 MNHNS, CDR2 SASEGT. The CDR3 contains 13 residues. Trimming took 0 bases from V and 0 from J, leaving 2 bases between them. Remarks on this clone: Antigen specificity is unknown.

The sample consisted of peripheral blood, taken on day 0 of AZD1222 vaccination. The chain has TRBV6-1 and TRBJ1-1; no firm D call. The source is an adult in good health. The CDR3 reads CASSEALNTEAFF. CDR3 DNA: TGTGCCAGCAGTGAAGCCTTGAACACTGAAGCTTTCTTT.